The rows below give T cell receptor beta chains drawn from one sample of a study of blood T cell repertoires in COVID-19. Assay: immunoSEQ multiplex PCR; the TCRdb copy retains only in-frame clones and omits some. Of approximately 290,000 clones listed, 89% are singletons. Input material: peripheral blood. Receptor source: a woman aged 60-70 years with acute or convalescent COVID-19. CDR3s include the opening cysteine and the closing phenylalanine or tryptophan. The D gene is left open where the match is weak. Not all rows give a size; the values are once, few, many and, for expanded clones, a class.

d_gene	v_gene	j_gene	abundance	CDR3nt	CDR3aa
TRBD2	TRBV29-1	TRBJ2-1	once	TGCAGCGTTGAAGATGGGGGGGGTGCGGGTGAGCAGTTCTTC	CSVEDGGGAGEQFF
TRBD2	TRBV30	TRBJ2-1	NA	TGTGCCTGGAGTGTACGACTAGCGGACAATGAGCAGTTCTTC	CAWSVRLADNEQFF
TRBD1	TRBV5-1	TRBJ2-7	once	TGCGCCAGCAGCACTATACGACAGGGCCTCTCCTACGAGCAGTACTTC	CASSTIRQGLSYEQYF
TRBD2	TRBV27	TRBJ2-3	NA	TGTGCCAGCAGTTTACTAGCGGGAGACGATACGCAGTATTTT	CASSLLAGDDTQYF
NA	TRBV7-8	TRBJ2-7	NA	TGTGCCAGCAGCTTAGTTCCAGGGTCCTACGAGCAGTACTTC	CASSLVPGSYEQYF
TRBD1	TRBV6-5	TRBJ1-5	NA	TGTGCCAGCATTCGCGACAGGGCGGTGGTTCAGCCCCAGCATTTT	CASIRDRAVVQPQHF
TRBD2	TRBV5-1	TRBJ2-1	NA	TGCGCCAGCAGCCCCGGGACTACCACCTACAATGAGCAGTTCTTC	CASSPGTTTYNEQFF
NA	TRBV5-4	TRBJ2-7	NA	TGTGCCAGCAGTTTCCGGGGATTTTCTCGCGAGCAGTACTTC	CASSFRGFSREQYF
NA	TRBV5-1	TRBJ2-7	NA	TGCGCCAGCAGCTTGGAGACAATCGGCGAGCAGTACTTC	CASSLETIGEQYF
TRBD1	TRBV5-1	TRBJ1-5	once	TGCGCCAGCAGCTTCGGGACAGGGGCAAGCCAGCCCCAGCATTTT	CASSFGTGASQPQHF
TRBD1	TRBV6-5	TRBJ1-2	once	TGTGCCAGCTCTATCTCAGGGGGCCGTAACTATGGCTACACCTTC	CASSISGGRNYGYTF
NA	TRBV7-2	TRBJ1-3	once	TGTGCCAGCAGCAGTACAGGGAACTCTGGAAACACCATATATTTT	CASSSTGNSGNTIYF
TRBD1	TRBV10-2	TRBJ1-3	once	TGCGCCAGCAGTCCAGGAGGGGGACAGGGTAGAAACACCATATATTTT	CASSPGGGQGRNTIYF
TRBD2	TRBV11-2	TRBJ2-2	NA	TGTGCCAGCAGCTCTAGGCTAGCGGGATCGGGGAACACCGGGGAGCTGTTTTTT	CASSSRLAGSGNTGELFF
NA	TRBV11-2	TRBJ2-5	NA	TGTGCCAGCAGCTTAAGGCGTCTGGAGGGCCCTAGACGAGAGACCCAGTACTTC	CASSLRRLEGPRRETQYF